A single sample gave rise to the 22 T cell receptor beta chains below, sequenced in a study of blood T cell repertoires in COVID-19. Sequenced by immunoSEQ multiplex PCR; TCRdb stores in-frame clones only, minus some. The data contain 60,000 to 95,000 clones, about 90% of them singletons. The sample was peripheral blood. These receptors originate from a human donor in a cohort sampled during active COVID-19.

The chain uses TRBV11-2 and TRBJ2-2, with TRBD2 as a possible D gene (6 bases). The CDR3 runs 15 residues. Germline CDR1 is SGHAT and CDR2 is FQNNGV. With 1 base removed from V and 5 bases from J, the gap between germline ends came to 11 bases. Written as DNA, the CDR3 is TGTGCCAGCAGCTTAGCCGCGGGGAGGACCGGGGAGCTGTTTTTT. Translated: CASSLAAGRTGELFF.

This clone was counted a single time. J is TRBJ2-5 and V is TRBV12-3 or TRBV12-4; D gene unclear. Trimming pared 7 bases from V and 2 bases from J, leaving 11 bases between. The CDR3 consists of 13 residues. CDR3 region: CASTKVLQETQYF. In DNA, the CDR3 is TGTGCCAGCACCAAAGTACTGCAAGAGACCCAGTACTTC.

The V call is TRBV3-1 (or the pseudogene TRBV3-2), the J call TRBJ2-5, with D tentatively TRBD2 (6 bases). The V and J ends lost 1 base and 5 bases respectively, with 11 bases between them. This CDR3 is built from 14 residues. Germline V CDR1 and CDR2: LGHDT, YNNKEL (reference sequence). Here the CDR3 reads CASSQVASGETQYF. CDR3 nucleotide sequence: TGTGCCAGCAGCCAAGTTGCCAGCGGGGAGACCCAGTACTTC.

This clone has a single count. This chain joins TRBV5-6 and TRBJ2-7, with D possibly being TRBD1 (5 bases). The germline gives CDR1 SGHDT, CDR2 YYEEEE. This CDR3 spans 14 amino acids. Trimming removed 0 bases at V and 0 bases at J, with 7 bases between. The CDR3 spells CASSLEGLSYEQYF. The CDR3, as DNA: TGTGCCAGCAGCTTGGAGGGGCTCTCCTACGAGCAGTACTTC.

DNA of the CDR3: TGTGCCAGCTTAGGGGGTAGCTCCTACAATGAGCAGTTCTTC. Encoded protein: CASLGGSSYNEQFF. V and J are TRBV5-6 and TRBJ2-1, with D tentatively TRBD1 (6 bases). The CDR3 is 14 amino acids. Germline CDR1 and CDR2: SGHDT and YYEEEE. Deletions cut 7 bases from V and 0 bases from J, with 11 bases between.

The chain combines TRBV6-5 with TRBJ1-1; TRBD1 matches 9 bases. The V segment lost 4 bases and the J segment 5 bases; nucleotides outside the gene matches: 5. This CDR3 is built from 14 residues. Germline V lookup: CDR1 MNHEY, CDR2 SVGAGI. The chain's CDR3 is CASSSGQGQTEAFF. The CDR3 DNA follows: TGTGCCAGCAGTTCAGGACAGGGGCAAACTGAAGCTTTCTTT.

V gene TRBV5-5 combines with J gene TRBJ1-6; 7 bases are shared with TRBD1. J was trimmed by 7 bases and V by 3 bases; bases with no gene match: 7. The CDR3 has 15 amino acids. Germline-derived CDR1 and CDR2 are SGHKS and YYEKEE (reference sequence). CDR3 coding DNA: TGTGCCAGCAGCTCGAAGGGACAGCGAAATTCACCCCTCCACTTT. Protein sequence: CASSSKGQRNSPLHF.

J is TRBJ2-1 and V is TRBV30; D gene ambiguous. The V gene's germline CDR1 is GTSNPN and CDR2 SVGIG (reference sequence). V was clipped by 5 bases and J by 2 bases, with 10 bases between them. The CDR3 loop spans 13 amino acids. DNA of the CDR3: TGTGCCTGGGGACGGTTAACCTACAATGAGCAGTTCTTC. Translating gives CAWGRLTYNEQFF.

The chain recombines TRBV2 with TRBJ2-2; 7 nucleotides match TRBD1. CDR3 length equals 16 residues. J gave up 1 base and V 5 bases, and 7 bases lay outside the gene matches. Germline V gives CDR1 SNHLY, CDR2 FYNNEI. The CDR3 sequence: CASSNHGTVNTGELFF. The CDR3 nucleotides are TGTGCCAGCAGTAACCATGGGACAGTGAACACCGGGGAGCTGTTTTTT.

The J gene is TRBJ2-3, the V gene TRBV5-1; D perhaps matches TRBD1 (6 bases). The CDR3 consists of 15 residues. CDR1 and CDR2 from the germline V gene are SGHRS and YFSETQ. Trimming removed 5 bases from V and 4 bases from J, with 17 bases in between. CDR3 nucleotide sequence: TGCGCCAGCAGTTCGAGAGGCAGGGGTGCAGATACGCAGTATTTT. Protein: CASSSRGRGADTQYF.

This clone appeared once. The chain links TRBV7-6 to TRBJ1-6; 10 nucleotides line up with TRBD1. Per the germline V gene, CDR1 is SGHVS and CDR2 is FNYEAQ. V gave up 6 bases and J gave up 10 bases; unmatched junction bases: 3. CDR3 length equals 13 residues. The CDR3 region has the DNA TGTGCCAGCAGGGGGACAGGGGTATCACCCCTCCACTTT. Amino acids: CASRGTGVSPLHF.

V and J are TRBV18 and TRBJ1-6, with TRBD1 matching over 7 bases. Looked up from germline, CDR1 is KGHSH and CDR2 is LQKENI. CDR3 size: 15 residues. V lost 3 bases and J lost 8; bases outside the gene matches: 7. For the CDR3, the DNA is TGTGCCAGCTCACCCCTGGAGGGGGCGGATTCACCCCTCCACTTT. Translated: CASSPLEGADSPLHF.

This clone was counted a single time. CDR3 DNA: TGTGTTAGTCGGTGGGGGGACACTGAAGCTTTCTTT. Amino acids: CVSRWGDTEAFF. The J gene is TRBJ1-1, the V gene TRBV6-5; D might be TRBD1 (5 bases). The CDR3 totals 12 residues. CDR1 and CDR2 (germline): MNHEY, SVGAGI.

The V and J genes are TRBV4-3 and TRBJ1-6; D is perhaps TRBD1 (5 bases). Germline-derived CDR1 and CDR2 are LGHNA and YSLEER. The CDR3 has 17 amino acids. V gave up 0 bases and J gave up 5 bases, with 14 bases separating them. The chain's CDR3 is CASSQDPTGPDNSPLHF. The CDR3 DNA reads as TGCGCCAGCAGCCAAGACCCTACAGGACCTGATAATTCACCCCTCCACTTT.

Only one count was recorded for this clone. The V call is TRBV5-1, the J call TRBJ1-4; 8 positions agree with TRBD1. There are 14 residues in the CDR3. Trimming at V came to 4 bases and at J to 5 bases, leaving 4 bases not matched to a gene. Germline V gene lookup returns CDR1 SGHRS and CDR2 YFSETQ. The CDR3 DNA follows: TGCGCCAGCAGCCCAACAGGGGGGAATGAAAAACTGTTTTTT. Encoded protein: CASSPTGGNEKLFF.

CDR3 region: CASSLAGRGLRGYTF. The CDR3 coding sequence is TGTGCCAGCAGCTTAGCCGGCAGGGGGCTAAGGGGCTACACCTTC. V is TRBV7-2 and J is TRBJ1-2; the match to TRBD1 covers 8 bases. Trimming at V came to 0 bases and at J to 8 bases, leaving 8 bases not matched to a gene. CDR1 is SGHTA and CDR2 is FQGNSA in the germline V gene. The CDR3 is 15 residues long.

This clone was detected once. V usage is TRBV6-5 and J usage is TRBJ1-6, with 8 bases identical to TRBD1. The V gene end was trimmed by 10 bases and the J gene end by 9 bases; junction bases not matched to a gene: 8. The CDR3 covers 13 residues. Germline assignment: CDR1 MNHEY and CDR2 SVGAGI. DNA for the CDR3: TGTGCCACCGGACAGGGTTTAGGTTCACCCCTCCACTTT. This encodes CATGQGLGSPLHF.

This clone was observed a single time. The gene calls are TRBV6-2 or TRBV6-3 and TRBJ2-5, with 8 nucleotides matching TRBD2. Germline CDR1 MNHEY, CDR2 SVGEGT. Unmatched junction bases numbered 9, after V lost 2 bases and J lost 4 bases. This CDR3 spans 16 amino acids. CDR3 residues: CASSYPTSGGGETQYF. The DNA of the CDR3 is TGTGCCAGCAGTTACCCTACCAGCGGGGGAGGAGAGACCCAGTACTTC.

V is TRBV2 and J is TRBJ1-1; TRBD1 is a possible D gene (5 bases). Germline lookup yields CDR1 SNHLY and CDR2 FYNNEI. With 10 bases removed from V and 5 bases from J, the gap between germline ends came to 17 bases. There are 13 residues in the CDR3. CDR3 DNA sequence: TGTGCCACAATCAGGGAGGGGCCAACTGAAGCTTTCTTT. Translating gives CATIREGPTEAFF.

The rearrangement links TRBV4-3 to TRBJ2-2; 10 nucleotides agree with TRBD1. Germline V CDR1 and CDR2: LGHNA, YSLEER. This CDR3 is built from 17 residues. The V gene end was trimmed by 3 bases and the J gene end by 0 bases; junction bases not matched to a gene: 4. Here the CDR3 DNA reads TGCGCCAGCAGCCAGGGACAGGGGCGACCGAACACCGGGGAGCTGTTTTTT. It codes for CASSQGQGRPNTGELFF.

The chain couples TRBV5-6 to TRBJ2-2, with 9 bases identical to TRBD1. This CDR3 region has 16 residues. Germline V gene data show CDR1 as SGHDT and CDR2 as YYEEEE. J was trimmed by 6 bases and V by 3 bases; bases with no gene match: 9. CDR3 DNA sequence: TGTGCCAGCAGCTATACCGGGACAGGGACCGCCGGGGAGCTGTTTTTT. Translated, it gives CASSYTGTGTAGELFF. Drawing the rest from reference TRBV5-6 and TRBJ2-2, the complete variable domain is DAGVTQSPTHLIKTRGQQVTLRCSPKSGHDTVSWYQQALGQGPQFIFQYYEEEERQRGNFPDRFSGHQFPNYSSELNVNALLLGDSALYLCASSYTGTGTAGELFFGEGSRLTVL.

The chain carries TRBV5-4 and TRBJ2-1; D is unclear. With 2 bases removed from V and 5 bases from J, the gap between germline ends came to 14 bases. The CDR3 loop spans 15 amino acids. Germline CDR1 SGHNT, CDR2 YYREEE (reference sequence). CDR3 in amino acids: CASSFRLDLNNEQFF. For the CDR3, the DNA is TGTGCCAGCAGCTTCCGGCTAGACCTTAACAATGAGCAGTTCTTC.